Listed here is a single T cell receptor (beta chain). Its antigen has not been determined. No base quality values were provided; no much bigger clone lies one nucleotide off. The CDR3 spans 16 residues, from the cysteine through the phenylalanine. The kept DNA is CDR3 alone, 48 bases in frame from the first base. V is pared back by 3 bases and J by 2 bases, with 13 bases lying between the germline termini. CDR1 and CDR2 are drawn from the germline V gene (reference sequence): PRHDT, FYEKMQ. The immunoSEQ Assay, a bias-controlled multiplex PCR, was used to amplify TCRbeta CDR3 regions from genomic DNA. In the source study's methods: The number of nucleated cells in each sample was estimated from the amplification of reference gene primers within the assay. To quantify the absolute abundance of each unique TCRbeta CDR3 rearrangement, sequence reads were collapsed and filtered. Productive Simpson clonality was computed per sample as the square root of Simpson's diversity index over productive rearrangements. Entries here come from immuneACCESS through TCRdb and include only in-frame sequences with V and J called. Some clones fail to appear in such tables; in the studies checked, an unresolved V gene covers under half of the shortfall, and the cause of the remainder is unknown. V and J calls and clone size are copied from that table; D and trimming were computed from the DNA. The sample table shows around 320,000 clones, and around 90% are seen once. Of the sample, approximately 4.3% falls within the top ten clones.

The data originate from a study of blood T cell repertoires in COVID-19 (dated by TCRdb to the early 2020s). Turning to the overall study: The collaborator samples originated in the United States, Italy and Spain and spanned the acute and convalescent phases of COVID-19. The prospective study material was composed of cDNA or gDNA derived from T cells, B-cell-depleted T cells, or PBMCs. The dataset comprised deeply sampled blood TCRbeta repertoires from subjects exposed to, actively infected with, or recovered from COVID-19. The repertoires were released in a freely available public database intended as a resource for research on the immune response to SARS-CoV-2. The samples were drawn from the first 160 participants of the ongoing ImmuneRACE study and from 1,200 or so subjects provided by 6 global collaborators. A de-identified subject ID, COVID-19 status, age in years and sex were almost always included in the sample metadata. Where available, HLA class I and class II types were taken from metadata supplied by the sample provider and were not determined by assay-based typing.

In the prospective study, participants were 18 to 89 years old, resided in about two dozen geographic areas of the United States, and were enrolled through a virtual design. Cohort assignment in the prospective study relied on participant-reported clinical history from a screening survey and a study questionnaire. Each participant in the prospective study had whole blood, serum and a nasopharyngeal or oropharyngeal swab collected by mobile phlebotomists. Participants in the prospective study had the option to provide additional blood draws and questionnaires over a roughly 2-month period. Before DNA extraction, blood samples from the prospective study were shipped at room temperature or frozen. What the research found in general, with its limitations: The quantity of clinical and demographic metadata differed by source and by participant and was supplied without curation.

Sequencing was done on a sample of PBMCs or T cells enriched from blood (not recorded which). This chain joins TRBV13 to TRBJ2-2; the D gene is perhaps TRBD1, on 6 matching bases. The source is a woman aged 18-29 years with acute COVID-19. The sequenced DNA is TGTGCCAGCAGCTTTTGGGACACCTTTAACACCGGGGAGCTGTTTTTT. Protein translation: CASSFWDTFNTGELFF.